The rows below give T cell receptor beta chains drawn from one sample of a study of blood T cell repertoires in COVID-19. Produced via immunoSEQ multiplex PCR; TCRdb's table is partial and in-frame only. The sample contains about 210,000 clones, roughly 80% of which appear only once. The sequenced material came from peripheral blood. The receptor source for this set is a woman older than 75 with COVID-19, enrolled during active disease. The CDR3 runs from the conserved cysteine through the conserved F or W. Each record gives: J gene, V gene, CDR3 length, D gene, clone size, CDR3 DNA, CDR3 protein. The D gene is left open where the match is weak. Size tells how often a clone was seen (once, few, many) or the class of an expanded clone, and some rows leave it out.

TRBJ2-7	TRBV27	14	NA	NA	TGTGCCAGCAGTCCACATCGACAACCCTACGAGCAGTACTTC	CASSPHRQPYEQYF
TRBJ1-1	TRBV18	14	TRBD1	once	TGTGCCAGCTCACCACAGGGGGCTAACACTGAAGCTTTCTTT	CASSPQGANTEAFF
TRBJ1-2	TRBV28	14	NA	NA	TGTGCCAGCAGTACAGGACCGTACGCCTATGGCTACACCTTC	CASSTGPYAYGYTF
TRBJ1-5	TRBV6-5	12	NA	NA	TGTGCCAGCAGACAGAGGGATCAGCCCCAGCATTTT	CASRQRDQPQHF
TRBJ1-6	TRBV5-1	15	TRBD1	NA	TGCGCCAGCAGCCTACGGGACAGGGATAATTCACCCCTCCACTTT	CASSLRDRDNSPLHF
TRBJ1-1	TRBV27	13	NA	NA	TGTGCCAGCAGTTTTAGTCTGGACACTGAAGCTTTCTTT	CASSFSLDTEAFF
TRBJ2-2	TRBV29-1	14	TRBD2	NA	TGCAGCGGGCAGACTAGCGGGAGAGCCGGGGAGCTGTTTTTT	CSGQTSGRAGELFF
TRBJ1-2	TRBV28	14	TRBD1	NA	TGTGCCAGCAGTTTAAATACAGGGGGAAGGGGCTACACCTTC	CASSLNTGGRGYTF
TRBJ1-4	TRBV6-5	14	TRBD1	NA	TGTGCCAGCAGTCGACAGGGGCGTAATGAAAAACTGTTTTTT	CASSRQGRNEKLFF
TRBJ1-1	TRBV3-1/TRBV3-2	15	NA	NA	TGTGCCAGCAGCCAAGGAGGGAGTTTCGGCACTGAAGCTTTCTTT	CASSQGGSFGTEAFF
TRBJ1-5	TRBV5-1	14	NA	NA	TGCGCCAGCAGCTTGGGCCCCACCACCGGGCCCCAGCATTTT	CASSLGPTTGPQHF
TRBJ2-3	TRBV6-4	15	NA	NA	TGTGCCAGCAGAGATCGGGGTGGGCACACAGATACGCAGTATTTT	CASRDRGGHTDTQYF
TRBJ1-1	TRBV2	13	NA	few	TGTGCCAGCACCGACAGAGCGAACACTGAAGCTTTCTTT	CASTDRANTEAFF
TRBJ2-5	TRBV2	16	NA	NA	TGTGCCAGCAGTGAACGGGGCAGGGGATGGGTAGAGACCCAGTACTTC	CASSERGRGWVETQYF
TRBJ1-6	TRBV3-1/TRBV3-2	13	NA	NA	TGTGCCAGCAGCCAAGATTGGAGCTCACCCCTCCACTTT	CASSQDWSSPLHF
TRBJ2-7	TRBV20-1	11	NA	NA	TGCAGTGCTAGGGGCGACAGTTTACAGTACTTC	CSARGDSLQYF
TRBJ1-5	TRBV7-2	15	TRBD1	NA	TGTGCCAGCAGCTTAGGACAGGGGGCGTCACAGCCCCAGCATTTT	CASSLGQGASQPQHF
TRBJ1-2	TRBV3-1/TRBV3-2	15	NA	NA	TGTGCCAGCAGCCAAGATGGCGGGACTTTCTATGGCTACACCTTC	CASSQDGGTFYGYTF
TRBJ1-2	TRBV5-1	16	TRBD1	NA	TGCGCCAGCAGCCCCGGGCTCAGGGGGGATAACTATGGCTACACCTTC	CASSPGLRGDNYGYTF
TRBJ2-1	TRBV3-1/TRBV3-2	12	NA	NA	TGTGCCAGCAGCCGCAATGCGGCGGAGCAGTTCTTC	CASSRNAAEQFF
TRBJ1-2	TRBV19	13	NA	NA	TGTGCCAGTAGAAACAGAGCTAACTATGGCTACACCTTC	CASRNRANYGYTF
TRBJ1-2	TRBV9	12	NA	NA	TGTGCCAGCAGCGCATCAGGCTATGGCTACACCTTC	CASSASGYGYTF
TRBJ1-2	TRBV28	13	TRBD1	NA	TGTGCCAGCAGTTTCGGGACAGGGACGGGCTACACCTTC	CASSFGTGTGYTF
TRBJ1-2	TRBV28	13	NA	NA	TGTGCCAGCAGAATTCGTCAGGGCCATGGCTACACCTTC	CASRIRQGHGYTF
TRBJ2-5	TRBV5-4	15	TRBD1	NA	TGTGCCAGCAGCTTGAATGGACAGGGTGTGGAGACCCAGTACTTC	CASSLNGQGVETQYF
TRBJ1-5	TRBV9	15	NA	NA	TGTGCCAGCAGCGGAACAGGGAGATTGGGCCAGCCCCAGCATTTT	CASSGTGRLGQPQHF